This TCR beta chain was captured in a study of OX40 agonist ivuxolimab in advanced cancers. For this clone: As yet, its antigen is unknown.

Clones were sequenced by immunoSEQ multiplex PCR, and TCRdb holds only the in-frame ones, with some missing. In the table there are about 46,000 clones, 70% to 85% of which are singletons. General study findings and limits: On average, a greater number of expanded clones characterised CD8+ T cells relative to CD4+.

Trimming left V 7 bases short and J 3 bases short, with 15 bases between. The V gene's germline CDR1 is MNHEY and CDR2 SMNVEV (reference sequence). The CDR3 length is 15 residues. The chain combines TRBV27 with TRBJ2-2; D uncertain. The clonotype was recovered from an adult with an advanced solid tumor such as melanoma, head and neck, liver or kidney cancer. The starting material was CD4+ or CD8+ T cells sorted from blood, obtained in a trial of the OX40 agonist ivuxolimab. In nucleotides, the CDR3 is TGTGCCAGCACTGATATGTCAGAGTACACCGGGGAGCTGTTTTTT. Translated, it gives CASTDMSEYTGELFF.